A selection of T cell receptor beta chains follows, all from one sample in a study of T cell responses to AZD1222 COVID-19 vaccine. This table comes from immunoSEQ multiplex PCR, and its TCRdb copy is limited to in-frame clones, with some not included. Seen here are approximately 30,000 clones, around three quarters observed once, and the top ten hold approximately 4%. Material: peripheral blood, obtained 28 days after the second AZD1222 dose. The receptors were gathered from an adult who received the AZD1222 COVID-19 vaccine. Both conserved end residues are trimmed from each CDR3. The D gene is left open where the match is weak.

TRBV4-2	-	TRBJ2-3	ASSHSRDTQY
TRBV12-3/TRBV12-4	-	TRBJ2-3	ASSGGPVSTQY
TRBV2	TRBD1	TRBJ1-2	ASRGWDRGYGYT
TRBV28	-	TRBJ2-5	ASSSRGVTQY
TRBV4-2	-	TRBJ1-1	ASSQDPVLNTEAF
TRBV5-4	TRBD1	TRBJ1-2	ASSPRQGRAFYGYT
TRBV6-4	-	TRBJ2-2	ASSLYLETGELF
TRBV6-5	-	TRBJ2-1	ASRGTGTTFAF
TRBV6-2/TRBV6-3	-	TRBJ2-2	ASSYSWGPGELF
TRBV4-3	TRBD1	TRBJ2-3	ASSQRRTGLDTQY
TRBV18	TRBD1	TRBJ1-2	ASSTRTGVSYGYT